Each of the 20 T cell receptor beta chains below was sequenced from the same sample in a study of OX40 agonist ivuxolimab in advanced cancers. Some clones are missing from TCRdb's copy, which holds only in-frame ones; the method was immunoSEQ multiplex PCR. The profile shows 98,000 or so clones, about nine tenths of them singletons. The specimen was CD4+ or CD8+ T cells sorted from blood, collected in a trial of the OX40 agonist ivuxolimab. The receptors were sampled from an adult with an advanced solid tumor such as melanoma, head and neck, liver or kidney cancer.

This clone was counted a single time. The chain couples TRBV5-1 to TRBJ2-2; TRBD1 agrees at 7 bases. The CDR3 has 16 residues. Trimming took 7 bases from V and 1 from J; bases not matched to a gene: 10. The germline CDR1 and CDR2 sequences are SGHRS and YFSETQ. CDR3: CASSPRAGGNTGELFF. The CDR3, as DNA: TGCGCCAGCTCCCCACGGGCAGGGGGGAACACCGGGGAGCTGTTTTTT.

The CDR3 reads CAWSFGNPDQPQHF. For the CDR3, the DNA is TGTGCCTGGAGTTTCGGAAACCCGGATCAGCCCCAGCATTTT. The chain recombines TRBV30 with TRBJ1-5, with no clear D. Germline-derived CDR1 and CDR2 are GTSNPN and SVGIG (reference sequence). V lost 2 bases to trimming and J lost 5 bases, with 13 bases between them. This CDR3 region has 14 residues.

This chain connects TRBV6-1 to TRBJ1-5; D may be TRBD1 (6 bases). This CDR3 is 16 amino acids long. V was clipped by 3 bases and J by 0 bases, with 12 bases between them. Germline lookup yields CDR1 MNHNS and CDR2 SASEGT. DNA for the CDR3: TGTGCCAGCAGTGACAGGGGTCGAGATAGCAATCAGCCCCAGCATTTT. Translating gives CASSDRGRDSNQPQHF.

The CDR3 protein is CASSLGGTGDTYGYTF. The CDR3 region has the DNA TGTGCCAGCAGTTTAGGAGGGACAGGGGACACCTATGGCTACACCTTC. V gene TRBV28 combines with J gene TRBJ1-2, with 10 bases lining up with TRBD1. CDR1 MDHEN and CDR2 SYDVKM come from the germline V gene. The CDR3 spans 16 residues. J gave up 4 bases and V 2 bases, and 7 bases lay outside the gene matches.

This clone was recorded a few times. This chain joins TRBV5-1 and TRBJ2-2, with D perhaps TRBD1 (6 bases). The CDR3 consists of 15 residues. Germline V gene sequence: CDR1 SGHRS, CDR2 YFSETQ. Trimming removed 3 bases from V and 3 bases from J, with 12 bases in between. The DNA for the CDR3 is TGCGCCAGCAGCTCACAGGGATCCGACACCGGGGAGCTGTTTTTT. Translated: CASSSQGSDTGELFF.

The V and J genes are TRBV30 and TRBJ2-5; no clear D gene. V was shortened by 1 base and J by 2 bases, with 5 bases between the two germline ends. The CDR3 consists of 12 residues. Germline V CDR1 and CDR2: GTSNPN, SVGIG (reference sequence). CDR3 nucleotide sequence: TGTGCCTGGAGTGGGCTACAAGAGACCCAGTACTTC. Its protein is CAWSGLQETQYF.

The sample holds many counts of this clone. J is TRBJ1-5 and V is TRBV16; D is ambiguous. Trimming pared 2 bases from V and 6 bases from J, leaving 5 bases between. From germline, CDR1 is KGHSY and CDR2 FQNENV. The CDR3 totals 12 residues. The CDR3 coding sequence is TGTGCCAGCAGCCAAGACGTTCAGCCCCAGCATTTT. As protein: CASSQDVQPQHF.

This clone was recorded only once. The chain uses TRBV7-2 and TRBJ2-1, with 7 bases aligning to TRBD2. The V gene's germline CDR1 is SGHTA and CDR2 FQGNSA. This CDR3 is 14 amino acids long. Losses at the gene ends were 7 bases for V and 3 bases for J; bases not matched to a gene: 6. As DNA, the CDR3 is TGTGCCAGCAACCTTGGGGGGGACTACAATGAGCAGTTCTTC. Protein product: CASNLGGDYNEQFF.

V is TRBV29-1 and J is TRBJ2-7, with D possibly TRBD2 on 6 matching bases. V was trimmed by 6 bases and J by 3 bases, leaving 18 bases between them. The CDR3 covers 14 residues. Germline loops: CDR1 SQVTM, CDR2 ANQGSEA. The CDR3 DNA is TGCAGCGTAGTCCCAGCGGGCAATAGCTACGAGCAGTACTTC. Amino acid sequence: CSVVPAGNSYEQYF.

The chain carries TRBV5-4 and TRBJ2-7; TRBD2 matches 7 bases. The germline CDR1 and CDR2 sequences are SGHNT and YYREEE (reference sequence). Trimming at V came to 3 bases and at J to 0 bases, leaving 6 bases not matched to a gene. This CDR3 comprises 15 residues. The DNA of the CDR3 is TGTGCCAGCAGCTCGTGGGGCGGGGGCTCCTACGAGCAGTACTTC. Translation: CASSSWGGGSYEQYF.

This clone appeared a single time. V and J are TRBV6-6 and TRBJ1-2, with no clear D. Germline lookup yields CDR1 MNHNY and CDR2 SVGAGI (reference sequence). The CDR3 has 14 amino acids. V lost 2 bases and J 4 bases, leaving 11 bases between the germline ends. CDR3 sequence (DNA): TGTGCCAGCAGTTACGAAGCCAGCCCCTATGGCTACACCTTC. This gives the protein CASSYEASPYGYTF.

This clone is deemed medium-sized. The CDR3 DNA reads as TGCGCCAGCAGCTTTATAGGGAGGACAGATACGCAGTATTTT. Its translation: CASSFIGRTDTQYF. V is TRBV5-1 and J is TRBJ2-3, with D perhaps matching TRBD2 (6 bases). The CDR3 totals 14 residues. CDR1 SGHRS and CDR2 YFSETQ come from the germline V gene. The V gene lost 2 bases and the J gene lost 3 bases, with 10 bases spanning the gap.

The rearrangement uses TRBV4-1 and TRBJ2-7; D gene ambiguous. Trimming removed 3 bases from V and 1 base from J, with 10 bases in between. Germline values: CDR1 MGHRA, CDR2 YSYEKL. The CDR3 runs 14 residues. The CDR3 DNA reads TGCGCCAGCAGCCAGGCACAAGGGTCCTACGAGCAGTACTTC. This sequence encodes CASSQAQGSYEQYF.

The CDR3 is CASSVNRAYEQYF. The CDR3 nucleotides read TGTGCCAGCAGTGTGAACAGGGCCTACGAGCAGTACTTC. The chain links TRBV6-1 to TRBJ2-7, with a tentative D call TRBD1 (6 bases). Germline CDR1 MNHNS, CDR2 SASEGT. V lost 4 bases, J lost 2 bases, and 9 bases lay in between. The CDR3 consists of 13 residues.

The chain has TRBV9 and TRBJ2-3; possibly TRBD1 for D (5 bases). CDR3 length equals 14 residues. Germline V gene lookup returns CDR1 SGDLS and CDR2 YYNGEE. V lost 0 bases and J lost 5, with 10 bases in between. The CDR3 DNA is TGTGCCAGCAGCGTAGGGCCCCAGGGAGATACGCAGTATTTT. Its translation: CASSVGPQGDTQYF.

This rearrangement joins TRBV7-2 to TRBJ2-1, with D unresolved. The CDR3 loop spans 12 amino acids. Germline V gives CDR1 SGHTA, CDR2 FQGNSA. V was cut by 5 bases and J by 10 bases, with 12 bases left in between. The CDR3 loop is CASSPVPGEQFF. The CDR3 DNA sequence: TGTGCCAGCAGCCCAGTACCGGGCGAGCAGTTCTTC.

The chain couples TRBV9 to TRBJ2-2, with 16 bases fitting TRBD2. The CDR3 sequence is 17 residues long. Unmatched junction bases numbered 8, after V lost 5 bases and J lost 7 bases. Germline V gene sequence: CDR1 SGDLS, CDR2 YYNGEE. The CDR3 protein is CASRRGTSGRADGELFF. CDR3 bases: TGTGCCAGCAGGAGAGGGACTAGCGGGAGGGCAGACGGGGAGCTGTTTTTT.

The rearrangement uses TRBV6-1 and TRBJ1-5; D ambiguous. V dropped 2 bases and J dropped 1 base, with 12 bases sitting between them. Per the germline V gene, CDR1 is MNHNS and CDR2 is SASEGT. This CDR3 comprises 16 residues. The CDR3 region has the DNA TGTGCCAGCAGTGAACAGCCCCAGATCAGCAATCAGCCCCAGCATTTT. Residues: CASSEQPQISNQPQHF.

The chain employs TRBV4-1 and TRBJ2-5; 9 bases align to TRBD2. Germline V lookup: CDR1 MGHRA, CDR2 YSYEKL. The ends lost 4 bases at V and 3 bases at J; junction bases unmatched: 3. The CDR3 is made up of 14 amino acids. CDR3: CASSLIAGEETQYF. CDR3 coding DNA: TGCGCCAGCAGCCTCATAGCGGGAGAAGAGACCCAGTACTTC.

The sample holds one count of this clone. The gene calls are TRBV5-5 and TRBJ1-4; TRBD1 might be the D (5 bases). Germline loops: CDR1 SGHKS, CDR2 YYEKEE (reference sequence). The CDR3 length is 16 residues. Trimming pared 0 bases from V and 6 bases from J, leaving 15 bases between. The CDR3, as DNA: TGTGCCAGCAGCTTGGACGGTTCGGGGGGACATGAAAAACTGTTTTTT. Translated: CASSLDGSGGHEKLFF.